The clone carrying this T cell receptor beta chain was found once. The data belong to a study of T cell responses to AZD1222 COVID-19 vaccine. It was second doses at about 4 or about 12 weeks that were pooled. Only in-frame clones appear in the TCRdb table, and some are missing; sequencing was by immunoSEQ multiplex PCR. The repertoire holds more than 150,000 clones, with 92% as singletons. The CDR3 has 13 amino acids. Trimming removed 11 bases from V and 0 bases from J; junction bases left unmatched: 4. This sequence originates from an adult who received the AZD1222 COVID-19 vaccine. The chain recombines TRBV12-3 or TRBV12-4 with TRBJ2-1; 7 bases agree with TRBD1. The source material was peripheral blood, sampled 28 days after the second AZD1222 dose. For the CDR3, the DNA is TGTGCCGTACAGGGGTCCTCCTACAATGAGCAGTTCTTC. This gives the protein CAVQGSSYNEQFF.